The sample holds a few counts of the clone carrying this T cell receptor beta chain. Its antigen is not known. CDR3 size: 15 residues. Looked up from germline, CDR1 is SGHDT and CDR2 is YYEEEE. The V end was cut by 4 bases, the J end by 3 bases, with 17 bases between. This entry belongs to a study of cytomegalovirus exposure and HLA in healthy donors. Overall study results and limits: In vitro experiments confirmed that three CMV-associated chains were specific for CMV antigens. The study recorded 150 to 200 TCR beta chains that were cytomegalovirus-associated.

Sequencing used immunoSEQ multiplex PCR; TCRdb keeps in-frame clones, though not all of them. The sample has about 160,000 clones; under 90% are singletons. The clonotype originates from a man in his late teens or twenties in good health and CMV-seropositive. This chain joins TRBV5-6 and TRBJ2-7, with D tentatively TRBD2 (6 bases). The sequenced sample was PBMCs. CDR3 nucleotide sequence: TGTGCCAGCAGCCCGAACGTGGGGGGTATCTACGAGCAGTACTTC. The encoded protein is CASSPNVGGIYEQYF.